One sample yielded the 17 T cell receptor beta chains listed below, sequenced in a study of T cell repertoires in cytomegalovirus infection (dated by TCRdb to between 2017 and 2020). Sequencing was performed on an Illumina HiSeq 1500. The raw public data were reprocessed by TCRdb itself: fastp quality trimming at Q25, MiXCR clonotype calling, in-frame beta chains only. Every entry covers one CDR3 protein and lists the most common genes and DNA from its rows. The sample table lists some 400,000 distinct CDR3 sequences, over 15% of them with a count of one. 8.7% of the sample is taken by the ten largest. Sequenced: PBMCs. Receptor source: a human donor in good health (CMV status not recorded). Some clones in this sample may be carry-over from other donors' samples.

The table lists this clonotype with a few counts. V usage is TRBV20-1 and J usage is TRBJ2-5, with 7 bases that match TRBD1. Germline lookup yields CDR1 DFQATT and CDR2 SNEGSKA (reference sequence). The CDR3 spans 14 residues. With 4 bases clipped from V and 5 bases from J, the junction kept 10 bases outside the gene matches. The CDR3 sequence: CSAIVKGTEETQYF. Written as DNA, the CDR3 is TGCAGTGCTATAGTAAAAGGGACAGAGGAGACCCAGTACTTC.

This chain links TRBV4-1 with TRBJ1-2; the D is unclear. The CDR3 has 17 amino acids. Trimming shortened V by 3 bases and J by 1 base, and 18 bases separated the two germline ends. The germline V gene has CDR1 MGHRA and CDR2 YSYEKL. CDR3 DNA: TGCGCCAGCAGCCAGACGGTGTTGCGACGGAGTAACTATGGCTACACCTTC. It codes for CASSQTVLRRSNYGYTF.

The sample holds many counts of this clonotype. The chain combines TRBV4-1 with TRBJ2-5; D uncertain. This CDR3 is 14 amino acids long. Germline V gene data show CDR1 as MGHRA and CDR2 as YSYEKL. V was shortened by 0 bases and J by 0 bases, with 5 bases between the two germline ends. CDR3 in amino acids: CASSQEANQETQYF. Written as DNA, the CDR3 is TGCGCCAGCAGCCAAGAAGCGAACCAAGAGACCCAGTACTTC.

This clonotype has just a few counts. In DNA form, the CDR3 reads TGCAGTGCCCCGAGCGGTGGGCAGACTTCCTACGAGCAGTACTTC. Its translation: CSAPSGGQTSYEQYF. V is TRBV20-1 and J is TRBJ2-7; perhaps TRBD2 as D (5 bases). Germline V CDR1 and CDR2: DFQATT, SNEGSKA (reference sequence). V lost 6 bases, J lost 1 base, and 19 bases lay in between. The CDR3 extends over 15 amino acids.

This clonotype was counted a few times. The V call is TRBV2, the J call TRBJ1-1; 7 nucleotides match TRBD1. The CDR3 has 14 amino acids. CDR1 and CDR2 (germline): SNHLY, FYNNEI. Trimming cost V 4 bases and J 5 bases; bases outside gene matches: 7. The CDR3 reads CASSAKGAETEAFF. The CDR3 bases are TGTGCCAGCAGTGCAAAGGGGGCGGAGACTGAAGCTTTCTTT.

CDR3: CASRTTSGRVTDTQYF. The CDR3 DNA is TGTGCCAGTAGGACGACTAGCGGGAGGGTTACAGATACGCAGTATTTT. V usage is TRBV19 and J usage is TRBJ2-3, with 14 nucleotides matching TRBD2. The CDR3 is 16 amino acids. Germline CDR1 is LNHDA and CDR2 is SQIVND (reference sequence). Trimming removed 6 bases from V and 3 bases from J; junction bases left unmatched: 5.

This clonotype was seen many times. The V and J genes are TRBV7-2 and TRBJ2-7; TRBD2 matches at 7 bases. The trim removed 5 bases at V and 7 bases at J, leaving 11 bases unmatched. The CDR3 runs 14 residues. CDR1 SGHTA and CDR2 FQGNSA come from the germline V gene. The CDR3, as DNA: TGTGCCAGCAGCCCGGGGAGGGCCCCGTGGGAGCAGTACTTC. It translates to CASSPGRAPWEQYF.

This clonotype was seen repeatedly, ten times or more. The chain uses TRBV7-2 and TRBJ2-5; maybe TRBD2 (6 bases). Trimming pared 1 base from V and 3 bases from J, leaving 15 bases between. Germline CDR1 SGHTA, CDR2 FQGNSA. The CDR3 has 16 amino acids. CDR3 region: CASSLVPGRMEETQYF. CDR3 in DNA: TGTGCCAGCAGCTTAGTACCCGGGAGAATGGAAGAGACCCAGTACTTC.

This clonotype was observed a handful of times. The chain recombines TRBV15 with TRBJ1-2, with D possibly matching TRBD1 (6 bases). With 6 bases removed from V and 5 bases from J, the gap between germline ends came to 16 bases. CDR3 length: 14 residues. Germline lookup yields CDR1 LNHNV and CDR2 YYDKDF (reference sequence). CDR3 coding DNA: TGTGCCACCAGGGAGGGGGGCATCCCTTATGGCTACACCTTC. This translates into CATREGGIPYGYTF. Filled out from reference TRBV15 and TRBJ1-2, the complete variable domain reads DAMVIQNPRYQVTQFGKPVTLSCSQTLNHNVMYWYQQKSSQAPKLLFHYYDKDFNNEADTPDNFQSRRPNTSFCFLDIRSPGLGDTAMYLCATREGGIPYGYTFGSGTRLTVV.

The rearrangement uses TRBV23-1 and TRBJ1-5, with 7 bases that match TRBD1. TRBV23-1 is marked as an open reading frame, function uncertain. The CDR3 has 16 residues. Unmatched junction bases numbered 7, after V lost 2 bases and J lost 3 bases. Written as DNA, the CDR3 is TGCGCCAGCAGTCAAGGGGGACAGAACGACAATCAGCCCCAGCATTTT. Amino acids: CASSQGGQNDNQPQHF.

The table lists this clonotype with a few counts. V is TRBV20-1 and J is TRBJ2-5; D is ambiguous. V was clipped by 3 bases and J by 5 bases, with 7 bases between them. The CDR3 has 11 residues. Germline CDR1 reads DFQATT; CDR2 reads SNEGSKA (reference sequence). CDR3 sequence: CSASYGETQYF. The CDR3 nucleotides read TGCAGTGCTAGTTACGGGGAGACCCAGTACTTC.

V usage is TRBV29-1 and J usage is TRBJ2-3; 9 bases line up with TRBD1. Germline V gives CDR1 SQVTM, CDR2 ANQGSEA. J lost 2 bases, V lost 6 bases, and 6 bases had no gene match. This CDR3 has 14 residues. CDR3 sequence: CSVAQGAVTDTQYF. DNA for the CDR3: TGCAGCGTGGCACAGGGGGCCGTCACAGATACGCAGTATTTT.

This clonotype was picked up a small number of times. CDR3 nucleotides: TGTGCCAGCAGTGAGCTGGGAATGGCCAATGAGCAGTTCTTC. Its translation is CASSELGMANEQFF. This chain links TRBV6-1 with TRBJ2-1; D uncertain. In germline, CDR1 is MNHNS, CDR2 SASEGT. The V end lost 3 bases, the J end lost 6 bases, and 12 bases lay between the germline ends. The CDR3 contains 14 residues.

V usage is TRBV20-1 and J usage is TRBJ2-3; D may be TRBD1 or TRBD2 (5 bases each). CDR3 length: 12 amino acids. V lost 6 bases and J lost 4, with 11 bases in between. The germline gives CDR1 DFQATT, CDR2 SNEGSKA (reference sequence). Here the CDR3 DNA reads TGCAGTGCCTCCGGGACCCCAGATACGCAGTATTTT. Translating it yields CSASGTPDTQYF.

V and J are TRBV5-5 and TRBJ1-2; D remains unclear. The ends were cut back, 4 bases at V and 0 bases at J, with 13 bases in the middle. Germline CDR1 reads SGHKS; CDR2 reads YYEKEE (reference sequence). The CDR3 loop spans 15 amino acids. The CDR3 sequence is CASSPGSASNYGYTF. For the CDR3, the DNA is TGTGCCAGCAGCCCCGGCAGCGCTTCTAACTATGGCTACACCTTC.

The chain combines TRBV4-1 with TRBJ2-5, with D possibly TRBD1 on 6 matching bases. The CDR3 length is 16 residues. CDR1 is MGHRA, CDR2 YSYEKL, per germline. Deletions cut 2 bases from V and 7 bases from J, with 20 bases between. This chain's CDR3 is CASSQPLEQGLGTQYF. DNA for the CDR3: TGCGCCAGCAGCCAACCTCTCGAACAGGGCTTGGGGACCCAGTACTTC.

This clonotype was found a few times. J is TRBJ2-5 and V is TRBV30; no clear D gene. The V end lost 2 bases, the J end lost 5 bases, and 18 bases lay between the germline ends. The CDR3 has 15 residues. In germline, CDR1 is GTSNPN, CDR2 SVGIG (reference sequence). CDR3 protein: CAWSQQRANRETQYF. The DNA of the CDR3 is TGTGCCTGGAGTCAGCAGAGAGCCAACCGGGAGACCCAGTACTTC.